The 7 T cell receptor beta chains in this list originate from one sample, sequenced in a study of blood T cell repertoires in COVID-19 (dated by TCRdb to the early 2020s). The library was produced with the immunoSEQ multiplex PCR assay. As stored in TCRdb, this immuneACCESS dataset retains in-frame rearrangements with V and J assigned. A fraction of the clones does not appear; measured against another copy, unresolved V genes explain less than half of the discrepancy, and the remainder lacks a known reason. This sample is represented by 350,000 to 450,000 clones; 75% to 90% of them were singletons. The ten largest clones add up to approximately 5% of the sample. Sample: PBMCs or T cells enriched from blood (not recorded which). Every receptor here comes from a woman in her fifties or sixties who had recovered from COVID-19.

About this clone: Within the sample, other DNA sequences also encode this same CDR3. The chain recombines TRBV5-1 with TRBJ2-1; TRBD1 aligns across 7 bases. The germline gives CDR1 SGHRS, CDR2 YFSETQ. The V segment lost 2 bases and the J segment 3 bases; nucleotides outside the gene matches: 5. The CDR3 totals 15 residues. The CDR3: CASSLGGDSYNEQFF. DNA for the CDR3: TGCGCCAGCAGCTTAGGGGGCGATAGCTACAATGAGCAGTTCTTC.

This chain uses TRBV9 with TRBJ2-1, with TRBD2 matching over 9 bases. V lost 4 bases to trimming and J lost 3 bases; unmatched junction nucleotides: 5. The CDR3 is 15 amino acids. Germline V lookup: CDR1 SGDLS, CDR2 YYNGEE. The CDR3 reads CASSSGRGGYNEQFF. The DNA of the CDR3 is TGTGCCAGCAGCAGCGGGCGGGGGGGCTACAATGAGCAGTTCTTC.

CDR3 DNA: TGCGCCAGCAGCCAATCCACGACAACAGGGAACGAGCAGTACTTC. This sequence encodes CASSQSTTTGNEQYF. The chain combines TRBV4-3 with TRBJ2-7, with a weak D call TRBD1 (6 bases). This CDR3 region has 15 residues. CDR1 LGHNA and CDR2 YSLEER come from the germline V gene. The V end lost 2 bases, the J end lost 5 bases, and 16 bases lay between the germline ends.

The J gene is TRBJ1-2, the V gene TRBV5-6; D is possibly TRBD1 (5 bases). The germline V gene encodes CDR1 SGHDT and CDR2 YYEEEE. CDR3 length: 14 amino acids. V gave up 4 bases and J gave up 4 bases, with 14 bases separating them. The CDR3 bases are TGTGCCAGCAGCCTCGGTCGGGGGAGCTATGGCTACACCTTC. Translated, it gives CASSLGRGSYGYTF.

This chain joins TRBV2 and TRBJ1-2; D uncertain. From germline, CDR1 is SNHLY and CDR2 FYNNEI. V lost 8 bases to trimming and J lost 6 bases, with 10 bases between them. The CDR3 sequence is 11 residues long. Here the CDR3 reads CASQTVDGYTF. The CDR3 DNA reads as TGTGCCAGCCAAACAGTCGATGGCTACACCTTC.

This chain uses TRBV7-9 with TRBJ1-4; D is unclear. Germline V lookup: CDR1 SEHNR, CDR2 FQNEAQ (reference sequence). V lost 1 base to trimming and J lost 8 bases, with 8 bases between them. The CDR3 totals 13 residues. The DNA for the CDR3 is TGTGCCAGCAGCTTAGGGAGAGCCGAAAAACTGTTTTTT. As protein: CASSLGRAEKLFF.

The V call is TRBV19, the J call TRBJ1-1; a possible D gene is TRBD1 (5 bases). The germline gives CDR1 LNHDA, CDR2 SQIVND (reference sequence). Between the trimmed V and J ends, which lost 9 bases and 4 bases, there was a span of 18 bases. This CDR3 spans 14 amino acids. This CDR3 is CASRTRARATEAFF. As DNA, the CDR3 is TGTGCCAGCCGGACCAGGGCGCGAGCCACTGAAGCTTTCTTT.